A selection of T cell receptor beta chains follows, all from one sample in a study of blood T cell repertoires in COVID-19. The protocol was immunoSEQ multiplex PCR, while the TCRdb copy is restricted to in-frame clones and leaves out a portion. The sample shows almost 200,000 clones, approximately 88% of them seen only once. Specimen: PBMCs or T cells enriched from blood (not recorded which). The source is a young woman who had recovered from COVID-19. Each CDR3 is given with its conserved first and last residue. Each record gives: J gene, V gene, CDR3 protein.

TRBJ2-2	TRBV25-1	CASRGQGDTGELFF
TRBJ2-3	TRBV28	CASSLEAQGLITDTQYF
TRBJ2-5	TRBV19	CASSTQGAQETQYF
TRBJ1-4	TRBV5-4	CASSPSNRGEKLFF
TRBJ2-2	TRBV6-5	CASSYSTSAPGELFF
TRBJ2-3	TRBV4-2	CASSTGSGSSTDTQYF
TRBJ1-5	TRBV7-9	CASSRLGEDQPQHF
TRBJ2-2	TRBV6-1	CASSEAVIGELFF
TRBJ2-5	TRBV5-1	CASRALTGGDLGTQYF
TRBJ1-4	TRBV3-1/TRBV3-2	CASSPRAATNEKLFF
TRBJ1-2	TRBV5-6	CASSSFTDRGLYYGYTF
TRBJ1-1	TRBV2	CASSEGSYEAFF
TRBJ2-3	TRBV7-9	CASSLYSTDTQYF
TRBJ1-2	TRBV28	CASSPDRVFGYTF
TRBJ1-6	TRBV7-2	CASSKQSSYNSPLHF
TRBJ2-2	TRBV6-2/TRBV6-3	CASSYSARTGELFF
TRBJ1-1	TRBV3-1/TRBV3-2	CASSQQTLNTEAFF
TRBJ2-1	TRBV2	CASSGGTSKYNEQFF
TRBJ1-4	TRBV14	CASSRSFNEKLFF
TRBJ2-3	TRBV7-2	CASSQSHQGTDTQYF
TRBJ1-2	TRBV30	CAWNRDNSGYTF
TRBJ2-3	TRBV2	CASSEEGSGLTDTQYF
TRBJ1-5	TRBV21-1	CASSKGRNGGDQPQHF
TRBJ2-2	TRBV28	CASSLIAAGELFF
TRBJ2-5	TRBV10-3	CAAQGEETQYF
TRBJ1-2	TRBV19	CASSIGGNGYTF
TRBJ2-5	TRBV7-7	CASSTDRGIGETQYF
TRBJ1-5	TRBV7-3	CASSFCHFDRVNQPQHF
TRBJ1-1	TRBV12-3/TRBV12-4	CASSPGESTEAFF
TRBJ2-3	TRBV5-5	CASSLVGPDTQYF
TRBJ2-7	TRBV18	CASSPGQGGNYEQYF
TRBJ1-1	TRBV7-2	CASSPSGQGYTEAFF
TRBJ2-7	TRBV3-1/TRBV3-2	CASSQDNFHEQYF
TRBJ1-4	TRBV27	CASSLSRQGSEEKLFF
TRBJ1-1	TRBV5-1	CASSLLQTNTEAFF
TRBJ1-1	TRBV2	CASTQEGQGQTEAFF